The 29 T cell receptor beta chains reported below all come from one sample, sequenced in a study of tumor and adjacent non-tumor tissue in lung cancer. A modified ARM-PCR protocol with three rounds of nested PCR amplified TCRbeta. MiXCR was run by TCRdb on the multiplex PCR reads, yielding one entry per CDR3 protein. The table shows about 110,000 distinct CDR3 sequences, with approximately 80% occurring only once. RNA was extracted from bulk tissue without any cell sorting. The sequenced sample consisted of lung tumor tissue. Receptors originate from a man between 65 and 85 years old with non-small cell lung cancer.

As for this clonotype: The conserved phenylalanine or tryptophan is not found at the CDR3 terminus, so this likely reflects a read error. The chain joins TRBV11-3 to TRBJ2-5; 8 bases map to TRBD2. The CDR3 totals 16 residues. Per the germline V gene, CDR1 is SGHNT and CDR2 is YENEEA. CDR3 amino acids: CTSSLGMGRLAETQYL. As DNA, the CDR3 is TGTACCAGCAGCTTAGGTATGGGGAGACTAGCGGAGACCCAGTACTTA.

Concerning this clonotype: The germline gene is not matched at one end of the junction; a read error may be the cause. The rearrangement joins TRBV20-1 to TRBJ2-4; 7 nucleotides match TRBD1. Looked up from germline, CDR1 is DFQATT and CDR2 is SNEGSKA (reference sequence). There are 15 residues in the CDR3. The CDR3 reads CSGRDPQGTKNIQYF. Here the CDR3 DNA reads TGCAGTGGTAGAGATCCACAGGGGACCAAAAACATTCAGTACTTC.

In DNA, the CDR3 is TGTGCCATCAGTTATCCTGGCGCAGATACGCAGTATTTT. It translates to CAISYPGADTQYF. This chain links TRBV10-3 with TRBJ2-3; D not resolved. There are 13 residues in the CDR3. Trimming shortened V by 5 bases and J by 4 bases, and 10 bases separated the two germline ends. In germline, CDR1 is ENHRY, CDR2 SYGVKD.

J is TRBJ2-1 and V is TRBV10-1; TRBD1 or TRBD2 may be the D gene (6 bases each). The CDR3 is made up of 14 amino acids. The V end lost 6 bases, the J end lost 9 bases, and 18 bases lay between the germline ends. The germline CDR1 and CDR2 sequences are WNHNN and SYGVQD (reference sequence). DNA of the CDR3: TGCGCCAGCAGCCCCATCCTGGGGGGCTTTGAGCAGTTCTTC. It encodes CASSPILGGFEQFF.

This chain uses TRBV29-1 with TRBJ2-7; D assignment may be TRBD1 or TRBD2 (5 bases each). Germline assignment: CDR1 SQVTM and CDR2 ANQGSEA. V lost 7 bases to trimming and J lost 7 bases, with 17 bases between them. The CDR3 totals 12 residues. DNA of the CDR3: TGCAGCGCCTGGGGGACGAGCCTTGAGCAGTACTTC. Translated, it gives CSAWGTSLEQYF.

To note about this clonotype: No conserved phenylalanine or tryptophan is present at the end of the CDR3, so a read error is the likely explanation. The chain carries TRBV5-1 and TRBJ1-1; unclear D gene. From germline, CDR1 is SGHRS and CDR2 YFSETQ. This CDR3 is 14 amino acids long. The CDR3 DNA reads as TGTGCCAGCTGCTTGGGGTCGGGGAACATTGAAGCTTTCTCT. Encoded protein: CASCLGSGNIEAFS.

As concerns this clonotype: A much larger clonotype is one base distant, so this may be a read error. The chain has TRBV20-1 and TRBJ2-1; D may be TRBD1 or TRBD2 (5 bases each). Germline assignment: CDR1 DFQATT and CDR2 SNEGSKA (reference sequence). V was pared by 2 bases and J by 5 bases, with 16 bases between. CDR3 length: 15 residues. The CDR3 is CSARLGTAYNNEQFF. CDR3 in DNA: TGCAGTGCTAGACTAGGGACGGCCTATAACAATGAGCAGTTCTTC.

This clonotype was detected only once. The CDR3 carries no conserved terminal phenylalanine or tryptophan, so it likely arises from a read error. The rearrangement joins TRBV11-2 to TRBJ2-7; D ambiguous. This CDR3 is built from 13 residues. Germline CDR1 SGHAT, CDR2 FQNNGV. V was clipped by 5 bases and J by 6 bases, with 14 bases between them. The CDR3 is CASSQWAEREQYL. In DNA, the CDR3 is TGTGCCAGCAGCCAATGGGCCGAACGCGAGCAGTACCTC.

A few counts support this clonotype. The missing conserved phenylalanine or tryptophan at the end of this CDR3 makes a read error likely. The genes are TRBV11-2 and TRBJ2-1; either TRBD1 or TRBD2 may supply D (5 bases each). This CDR3 has 14 residues. Per germline, CDR1 SGHAT and CDR2 FQNNGV. CDR3 protein: CASSLARQYNKQFL. CDR3 coding DNA: TGTGCCAGCAGTTTAGCGAGACAGTACAATAAGCAGTTCTTA.

The chain employs TRBV6-2 or TRBV6-3 and TRBJ2-2; 12 bases agree with TRBD2. CDR3 length equals 18 residues. Germline V gene data show CDR1 as MNHEY and CDR2 as SVGEGT. V dropped 1 base and J dropped 5; count of bases not matched to a gene: 8. CDR3 loop: CASSYFASGRARTGELFF. CDR3 bases: TGTGCCAGCAGTTACTTTGCTAGCGGGAGGGCCCGAACCGGGGAGCTGTTTTTT.

As for this clonotype: Since the CDR3 does not end with the conserved phenylalanine or tryptophan, this likely comes from a read error. Here the CDR3 reads CSVEVIRTGGSYEQYS. The CDR3 bases are TGCAGCGTTGAAGTGATCCGGACAGGGGGCTCCTACGAGCAGTACTCA. The chain recombines TRBV29-1 with TRBJ2-7, with 10 bases matching TRBD1. The CDR3 contains 16 residues. Germline V gene sequence: CDR1 SQVTM, CDR2 ANQGSEA. V trimming: 1 base; J trimming: 0 bases; junction bases outside the gene matches: 6.

To note about this clonotype: As the CDR3 is not closed by the conserved phenylalanine or tryptophan, this likely results from a read error. No DNA is shown, since the ends of the CDR3 on it are uncertain; the CDR3 is the one TCRdb lists. The V and J genes are TRBV5-4 and TRBJ1-6; TRBD1 is the table's D call and was not checked against the DNA. CDR1 and CDR2 from the germline V gene are SGHNT and YYREEE (reference sequence). The CDR3 is made up of 15 amino acids, end residues included. The chain's CDR3 is CASSMTGDSNSPLHS.

The rearrangement joins TRBV6-6 to TRBJ1-5; D not certain. The CDR3 totals 12 residues. Germline CDR1 and CDR2: MNHNY and SVGAGI (reference sequence). Trimming took off 6 bases at V and 2 bases at J, with 5 bases between the two ends. The CDR3 here is CASRRGNQPQHF. As DNA, the CDR3 is TGTGCCAGCAGACGGGGCAATCAGCCCCAGCATTTT.

To note about this clonotype: It is unclear where the CDR3 begins or ends on the DNA, so no DNA is shown, and the CDR3 is as TCRdb lists it. The CDR3: CSVFGQGIKTGALF. The rearrangement uses TRBV29-1 and TRBJ1-1; the table calls TRBD1, which could not be checked here. Germline CDR1 is SQVTM and CDR2 is ANQGSEA. The length of the CDR3 is 14 amino acids, counting both ends.

On this clonotype: The conserved final phenylalanine or tryptophan is absent from the CDR3, which likely points to a read error. The V gene is TRBV4-3, the J gene TRBJ2-1; weak D call: TRBD2 (5 bases). The germline V gene has CDR1 LGHNA and CDR2 YSLEER. There are 17 residues in the CDR3. CDR3 DNA sequence: TGCGCCAGCAGCCAAGACCCAGCGGAAGCTGAATACAATAAGCAGTTCCTC. This translates into CASSQDPAEAEYNKQFL.

In the case of this clonotype: A much larger clone is a single base away; this may be a read error. Because the CDR3 is missing its conserved closing phenylalanine or tryptophan, this is likely a read error. The chain has TRBV20-1 and TRBJ2-4, with 12 bases that match TRBD2. The CDR3 is 14 residues long. After removal of 4 bases from V and 6 bases from J, the junction contained 4 bases not matched to a gene. Germline CDR1 is DFQATT and CDR2 is SNEGSKA (reference sequence). The chain's CDR3 is CSATSGGAGNIQYI. The CDR3 nucleotides are TGCAGTGCTACTAGCGGGGGGGCGGGAAACATTCAGTACATC.

With regard to this clonotype: One end of the junction does not line up with germline, which may come from a read error. The rearrangement uses TRBV4-2 and TRBJ1-4, with unresolved D. From germline, CDR1 is LGHNA and CDR2 YNFKEQ. This CDR3 has 17 amino acids. CDR3: CASSQVPLRVANEKPFF. DNA of the CDR3: TGTGCCAGCAGCCAAGTACCGTTGAGGGTAGCTAATGAGAAACCGTTTTTT.

Turning to this clonotype: At one boundary the junction diverges from the germline segment, which might be a read error. The rearrangement links TRBV10-3 to TRBJ2-2; 7 positions match TRBD1. This CDR3 is built from 15 residues. Germline CDR1 reads ENHRY; CDR2 reads SYGVKD. In DNA, the CDR3 is TGTGTCATCTCTACAGGGGCAAGCTACACCGGGGAGCTGTTTTTT. It yields the protein CVISTGASYTGELFF.

In the case of this clonotype: The junction departs from the called germline gene at one end, perhaps through a read error. The chain joins TRBV29-1 to TRBJ1-2; the D gene is possibly TRBD1 (5 bases). CDR1 is SQVTM, CDR2 ANQGSEA, per germline. The CDR3 is 11 amino acids. For the CDR3, the DNA is TGCAGCGTTTCTGGGGCGTATGACTACACCTTC. It codes for CSVSGAYDYTF. Together with reference TRBV29-1 and TRBJ1-2, the CDR3 gives the full variable domain: SAVISQKPSRDICQRGTSLTIQCQVDSQVTMMFWYRQQPGQSLTLIATANQGSEATYESGFVIDKFPISRPNLTFSTLTVSNMSPEDSSIYLCSVSGAYDYTFGSGTRLTVV.

The rearrangement uses TRBV7-9 and TRBJ2-5, with D perhaps given as TRBD1 or TRBD2 (5 bases each). Trimming pared 10 bases from V and 4 bases from J, leaving 22 bases between. The CDR3 is 15 residues long. The germline gives CDR1 SEHNR, CDR2 FQNEAQ (reference sequence). CDR3 in DNA: TGTGCCATCGGCTTAGTCGTGAGGGGCCCAGAGACCCAGTACTTC. Encoded protein: CAIGLVVRGPETQYF.

Comment on this clonotype: The CDR3 end shows no conserved phenylalanine or tryptophan, and so a read error is likely. The J gene is TRBJ1-1, the V gene TRBV7-2, with D possibly matching TRBD1 (5 bases). Germline V CDR1 and CDR2: SGHTA, FQGNSA. This CDR3 region has 14 residues. The CDR3 DNA follows: TGTGTCAGCAGCTTACGGGGACGTGACACTGAAGCTTTCGTT. Its protein is CVSSLRGRDTEAFV.

In the case of this clonotype: Without the conserved terminal phenylalanine or tryptophan, this CDR3 likely stems from a read error. The rearrangement uses TRBV29-1 and TRBJ1-1; D is ambiguous. From germline, CDR1 is SQVTM and CDR2 ANQGSEA. Trimming shortened V by 4 bases and J by 6 bases, and 12 bases separated the two germline ends. The CDR3 loop spans 12 amino acids. Here the CDR3 reads CSVVAERPEAFS. CDR3 DNA sequence: TGCAGCGTTGTAGCGGAGAGGCCTGAAGCTTTCAGT.

In this sample, this clonotype turned up many times. This chain joins TRBV12-3 or TRBV12-4 and TRBJ2-7; the D gene is possibly TRBD2 (5 bases). The CDR3 has 13 amino acids. V was clipped by 4 bases and J by 4 bases, with 11 bases between them. CDR3 region: CASSSSGSYEQYF. CDR3 nucleotide sequence: TGTGCCAGCAGTTCATCTGGGAGTTACGAGCAGTACTTC.

CDR3 coding DNA: TGCGCCAGCAGCTCGGGGGGACAGGAGCAAGAGACCCAGTACTTC. Its protein is CASSSGGQEQETQYF. The J gene is TRBJ2-5, the V gene TRBV5-1; D is perhaps TRBD1 (8 bases). The CDR3 loop spans 15 amino acids. In germline, CDR1 is SGHRS, CDR2 YFSETQ. V lost 3 bases and J 2 bases, leaving 14 bases between the germline ends.

A note on this clonotype: Sequence at one end of the junction differs from germline and may be a read error. The genes are TRBV10-1 and TRBJ2-3, with D perhaps TRBD2 (6 bases). The CDR3 loop spans 14 amino acids. Germline loops: CDR1 WNHNN, CDR2 SYGVQD (reference sequence). CDR3: CASMRDGGSDTQCF. The CDR3 coding sequence is TGCGCCAGCATGAGGGACGGGGGTTCGGATACGCAGTGTTTT.

Turning to this clonotype: One end of the junction varies from germline; a read error may be responsible. The genes are TRBV6-6 and TRBJ2-7, with a weak D call TRBD1 (6 bases). The CDR3 extends over 17 amino acids. The germline V gene encodes CDR1 MNHNY and CDR2 SVGAGI (reference sequence). The DNA of the CDR3 is TGTGCCAGCAGTTATGGGTATGGACAGTACTGCAACTACGAGCAGTATTTC. Translation gives CASSYGYGQYCNYEQYF.

This clonotype appeared a single time. The junction shows a germline mismatch at one end, possibly a read error. V gene TRBV4-1 combines with J gene TRBJ2-1, with 7 bases fitting TRBD2. The CDR3 runs to 17 residues. CDR1 is MGHRA and CDR2 is YSYEKL in the germline V gene. The CDR3 nucleotides are TGCTCCAGCAGCCAACCTACAAGCGGGAAAGTCAACAAAGAGCAGTTCTTC. It codes for CSSSQPTSGKVNKEQFF.

As for this clonotype: Germline is not matched at one junction end, which may reflect a read error. The chain employs TRBV6-2 or TRBV6-3 and TRBJ1-1; D perhaps matches TRBD1 (5 bases). This CDR3 has 12 amino acids. Germline V gene data show CDR1 as MNHEY and CDR2 as SVGEGT. The CDR3 nucleotides are TGTGCCAGCAGGAACAGGAACATTGAAGCTTTCTTT. This gives the protein CASRNRNIEAFF.

About this clonotype: Mismatch with germline at one junction end may stem from a read error. The chain is built from TRBV11-3 and TRBJ1-1; 7 positions match TRBD1. CDR3 length: 16 amino acids. Germline V gene sequence: CDR1 SGHNT, CDR2 YENEEA. The CDR3 reads CASSLKTGRMDTEASF. CDR3 coding DNA: TGTGCCAGCAGCTTAAAGACAGGGCGGATGGACACTGAAGCTTCCTTT.